Included here is one TCR beta chain sequence, with context. With V trimmed by 5 bases and J by 4 bases, 8 bases remained unmatched. CDR3 length: 15 amino acids. CDR1 and CDR2 from the germline V gene are LNHDA and SQIVND (reference sequence). This specimen belongs to a study of cytomegalovirus exposure and HLA in healthy donors. Primers: 60 Vbeta forward and 13 Jbeta reverse. Generated by immunoSEQ multiplex PCR, the TCRdb table keeps only in-frame clones and is missing some. The sample yields 200,000 to 250,000 clones, over 75% seen once. The sample was PBMCs. The receptor comes from a boy between 10 and 17 years old in good health and CMV-seronegative. The V and J genes are TRBV19 and TRBJ2-7; TRBD1 matches 10 bases. The CDR3 coding sequence is TGTGCCAGTAGTCCAGGGACAGGGGCGCAATACGAGCAGTACTTC. This translates into CASSPGTGAQYEQYF.